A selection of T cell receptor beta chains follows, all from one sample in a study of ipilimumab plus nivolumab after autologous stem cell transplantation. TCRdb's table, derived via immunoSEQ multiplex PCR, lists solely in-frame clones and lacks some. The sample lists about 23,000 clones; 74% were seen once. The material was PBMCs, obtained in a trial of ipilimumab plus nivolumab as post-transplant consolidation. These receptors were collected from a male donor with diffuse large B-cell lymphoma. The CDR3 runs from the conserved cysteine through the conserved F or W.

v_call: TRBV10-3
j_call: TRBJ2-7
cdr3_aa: CAISDDLSSYEQYF

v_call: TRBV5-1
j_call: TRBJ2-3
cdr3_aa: CASSLALRGDTQYF

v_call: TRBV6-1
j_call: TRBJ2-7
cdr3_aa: CASSEWGRSYEQYF

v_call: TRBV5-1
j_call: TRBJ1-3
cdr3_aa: CASSQQGGDTIYF

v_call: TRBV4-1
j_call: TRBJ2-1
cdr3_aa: CASSLTGGPINEQFF

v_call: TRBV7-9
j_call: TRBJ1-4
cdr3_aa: CASSLYQGGEKLFF

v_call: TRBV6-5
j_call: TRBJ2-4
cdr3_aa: CASRRDRREIIQYF

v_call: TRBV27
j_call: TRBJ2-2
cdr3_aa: CASRPRDKYTGELFF

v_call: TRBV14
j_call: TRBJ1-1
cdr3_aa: CASSQESRGGSAEAFF

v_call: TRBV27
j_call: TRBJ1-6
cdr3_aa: CASSSPTAQSPLHF

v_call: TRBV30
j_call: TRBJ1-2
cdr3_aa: CARQDYYGYTF

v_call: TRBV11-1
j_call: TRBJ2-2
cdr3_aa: CASSAGLAENDGELFF

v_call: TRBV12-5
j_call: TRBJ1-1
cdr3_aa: CASGSAQATEAFF

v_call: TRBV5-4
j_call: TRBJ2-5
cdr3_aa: CASSSLPQETQYF

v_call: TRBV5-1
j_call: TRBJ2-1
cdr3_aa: CASSRIGERADEQFF

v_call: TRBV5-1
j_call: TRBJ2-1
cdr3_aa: CASSLIPQGGNEQFF

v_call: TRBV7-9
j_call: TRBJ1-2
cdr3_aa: CASSLGYNYGYTF

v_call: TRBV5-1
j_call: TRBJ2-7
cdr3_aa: CASSSEGLGDEQYF

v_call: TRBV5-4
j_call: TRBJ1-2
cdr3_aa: CASSFGTAIDGYTF

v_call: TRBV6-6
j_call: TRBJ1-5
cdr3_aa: CASTPGQGNNQPQHF

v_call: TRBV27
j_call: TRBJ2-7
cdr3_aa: CASRPFGVTGDERYEQYF

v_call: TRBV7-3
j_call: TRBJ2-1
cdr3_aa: CASSLTSGPRGEQFF

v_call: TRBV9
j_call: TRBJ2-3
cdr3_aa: CASSVEASGRTDTQYF

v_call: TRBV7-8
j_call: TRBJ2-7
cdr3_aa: CASSSGQEGEQYF